This TCR beta chain was captured in a study of blood T cell repertoires in COVID-19. Overall study: From the United States, Italy and Spain came samples of acute and convalescent COVID-19.

Germline V lookup: CDR1 SGHDT, CDR2 YYEEEE. The CDR3 has 14 amino acids. The V gene lost 0 bases and the J gene lost 12 bases, with 13 bases spanning the gap. Original processing methods: Nucleated cell counts were estimated from reference gene primer amplification. Assay used: immunoSEQ multiplex PCR; TCRdb lists only in-frame clones, some missing. That table furnishes V, J and clone size, whereas the DNA furnished D and trimming. Among some 83,000 clones, roughly 90% were seen once, and the ten largest hold approximately 17%. The receptor comes from a man older than 75 in a cohort sampled during active COVID-19. V and J are TRBV5-6 and TRBJ1-6; D unclear. Sequenced input: peripheral blood. CDR3 sequence reads: CASSLGRAGGPLHF. For the CDR3, the DNA is TGTGCCAGCAGCTTGGGCAGAGCCGGAGGACCCCTCCACTTT.